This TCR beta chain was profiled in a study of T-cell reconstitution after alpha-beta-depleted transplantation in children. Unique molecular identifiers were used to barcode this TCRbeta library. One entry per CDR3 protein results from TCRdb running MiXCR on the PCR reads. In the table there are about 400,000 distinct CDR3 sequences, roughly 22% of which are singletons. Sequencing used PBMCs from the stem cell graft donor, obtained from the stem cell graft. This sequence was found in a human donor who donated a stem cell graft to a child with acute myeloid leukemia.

CDR3 sequence reads: CASSRGLSIEAFF. The CDR3 DNA sequence: TGTGCCAGCAGCCGTGGATTGTCTATTGAAGCTTTCTTT. This sequence joins TRBV7-9 and TRBJ1-1; no clear D. The CDR3 runs to 13 residues. The germline gives CDR1 SEHNR, CDR2 FQNEAQ (reference sequence). The V and J ends lost 5 bases and 7 bases respectively, with 14 bases between them.